This T cell receptor beta chain was captured in a study of blood T cell repertoires in COVID-19. J was trimmed by 5 bases and V by 5 bases; bases with no gene match: 19. The CDR3 runs to 19 residues. In germline, CDR1 is KGHSH, CDR2 LQKENI. Original methodology: Amplification of reference gene primers was used by the study to estimate nucleated cell counts. Sequencing was performed with immunoSEQ multiplex PCR; in TCRdb, only in-frame clones are kept and a portion is missing. The DNA gave D and trimming, while V, J and clone size come from that table. The table has about 190,000 clones, about four fifths seen once.

The sample comprised peripheral blood. The J gene is TRBJ2-5, the V gene TRBV18; 11 nucleotides line up with TRBD2. The source is a woman in her 70s with active or convalescent COVID-19. CDR3: CASSSGYSLAGGPFETQYF. CDR3 sequence (DNA): TGTGCCAGCTCATCCGGTTACTCCTTAGCGGGAGGGCCTTTTGAGACCCAGTACTTC.